What follows are 13 T cell receptor beta chains derived from one specimen sequenced in a study of stem cell transplantation in POMP-related autoinflammatory disease. Profiling relied on immunoSEQ multiplex PCR, and the TCRdb table lists in-frame clones only, not all of them. The sample shows over 25,000 clones, around 90% of them seen only once. The sample here was CD4+ T cells from PBMCs, taken before stem cell transplantation. These receptors originate from a human donor with POMP-related autoinflammation and immune dysregulation (PRAID).

Of note for this clone: At one end, the junction sequence differs from germline, possibly due to a read error. The chain links TRBV30 to TRBJ1-5; 7 bases fit TRBD1. The CDR3 sequence is 15 residues long. Germline CDR1 reads GTSNPN; CDR2 reads SVGIG (reference sequence). DNA for the CDR3: TGTACCTGGAGTGTTCGTAGGGGGCCGTGGCAGCCCCAGCATTTT. Translation gives CTWSVRRGPWQPQHF. Looking up the rest from reference TRBV30 and TRBJ1-5 gives the full variable domain: SQTIHQWPATLVQPVGSPLSLECTVEGTSNPNLYWYRQAAGRGLQLLFYSVGIGQISSEVPQNLSASRPQDRQFILSSKKLLLSDSGFYLCTWSVRRGPWQPQHFGDGTRLSIL.

This chain uses TRBV11-2 with TRBJ1-1, with 7 bases lining up with TRBD1. After removal of 6 bases from V and 7 bases from J, the junction contained 14 bases not matched to a gene. The CDR3 covers 15 residues. CDR1 SGHAT and CDR2 FQNNGV come from the germline V gene. The CDR3 DNA reads as TGTGCCAGCAGTCATTCCAGGACAGGCTTCCTTGAAGCTTTCTTT. Protein sequence: CASSHSRTGFLEAFF.

The rearrangement uses TRBV28 and TRBJ2-1; no definite D call. The germline V gene encodes CDR1 MDHEN and CDR2 SYDVKM. Trimming stripped 4 bases from V and 0 bases from J, with 10 bases between. There are 15 residues in the CDR3. The CDR3 here is CASSSGFFSYNEQFF. CDR3 nucleotides: TGTGCCAGCAGTTCCGGGTTTTTCTCCTACAATGAGCAGTTCTTC.

V gene TRBV4-2 combines with J gene TRBJ2-6; TRBD1 matches at 8 bases. The CDR3 runs 17 residues. The germline CDR1 and CDR2 sequences are LGHNA and YNFKEQ. After removal of 2 bases from V and 8 bases from J, the junction contained 11 bases not matched to a gene. The CDR3 reads CASSQMGQALWSNVLTF. In DNA form, the CDR3 reads TGTGCCAGCAGCCAAATGGGACAGGCTCTCTGGTCCAACGTCCTGACTTTC.

The chain employs TRBV27 and TRBJ2-5; TRBD2 might be the D (7 bases). Per germline, CDR1 MNHEY and CDR2 SMNVEV (reference sequence). V dropped 8 bases and J dropped 1 base, with 11 bases sitting between them. This CDR3 is built from 13 residues. The CDR3, as DNA: TGTGCCAGCCGGGGGGCCGGCCAAGAGACCCAGTACTTC. This sequence encodes CASRGAGQETQYF.

The rearrangement uses TRBV6-5 and TRBJ2-2; D is possibly TRBD1 or TRBD2 (5 bases each). This CDR3 has 15 residues. Per germline, CDR1 MNHEY and CDR2 SVGAGI. V shed 5 bases and J shed 0 bases, with 10 bases lying between them. CDR3 protein: CASSVWGPNTGELFF. CDR3 nucleotides: TGTGCCAGCAGTGTCTGGGGACCGAACACCGGGGAGCTGTTTTTT.

The gene calls are TRBV10-3 and TRBJ1-3; maybe TRBD1 (6 bases). The length of the CDR3 is 17 residues. The ends were cut back, 0 bases at V and 0 bases at J, with 12 bases in the middle. Germline V gene data show CDR1 as ENHRY and CDR2 as SYGVKD. The CDR3: CAISESRGGPSGNTIYF. The CDR3 region has the DNA TGTGCCATCAGTGAGTCGAGGGGGGGCCCCTCTGGAAACACCATATATTTT.

This rearrangement joins TRBV29-1 to TRBJ1-2, with 8 bases identical to TRBD1. The CDR3 has 12 amino acids. Trimming cost V 3 bases and J 7 bases; bases outside gene matches: 4. CDR1 and CDR2 from the germline V gene are SQVTM and ANQGSEA. The CDR3 spells CSVDSQGGGYTF. The CDR3 nucleotides are TGCAGCGTTGACTCACAGGGGGGTGGCTACACCTTC. The variable domain in full, completed from reference TRBV29-1 and TRBJ1-2, reads SAVISQKPSRDICQRGTSLTIQCQVDSQVTMMFWYRQQPGQSLTLIATANQGSEATYESGFVIDKFPISRPNLTFSTLTVSNMSPEDSSIYLCSVDSQGGGYTFGSGTRLTVV.

The chain is built from TRBV20-1 and TRBJ2-7; D is unresolved. CDR1 is DFQATT and CDR2 is SNEGSKA in the germline V gene (reference sequence). V shed 6 bases and J shed 5 bases, with 11 bases lying between them. This CDR3 is 11 amino acids long. The CDR3 DNA reads TGCAGTGCCACAGTATCGGACGAGCAGTACTTC. Protein product: CSATVSDEQYF.

There are a few counts of this clone. The chain joins TRBV7-9 to TRBJ1-2; D not certain. Germline V gene sequence: CDR1 SEHNR, CDR2 FQNEAQ (reference sequence). Deletions cut 2 bases from V and 8 bases from J, with 3 bases between. This CDR3 has 10 amino acids. The CDR3 bases are TGTGCCAGCAGCTTACGAGGCTACACCTTC. Translating it yields CASSLRGYTF.

The chain carries TRBV4-1 and TRBJ2-7, with D perhaps being TRBD1 or TRBD2 (5 bases each). CDR1 is MGHRA, CDR2 YSYEKL, per germline. The CDR3 covers 13 residues. The ends were cut back, 0 bases at V and 6 bases at J, with 9 bases in the middle. The chain's CDR3 is CASSQDLGTEQYF. The DNA for the CDR3 is TGCGCCAGCAGCCAAGATCTAGGGACCGAGCAGTACTTC.

J is TRBJ1-1 and V is TRBV2; 10 nucleotides match TRBD1. The CDR3 covers 18 residues. Germline lookup yields CDR1 SNHLY and CDR2 FYNNEI. V shed 4 bases and J 5 bases; nucleotides not matched to a gene: 16. The CDR3 DNA reads as TGTGCCAGCAGTGTGTATCGTTCGACAGGGGGCGCGGTGACTGAAGCTTTCTTT. Translated, it gives CASSVYRSTGGAVTEAFF.

The gene calls are TRBV7-3 and TRBJ2-5, with 7 bases fitting TRBD1. The CDR3 has 15 amino acids. Germline V lookup: CDR1 SGHTA, CDR2 FQGTGA. The trim removed 4 bases at V and 5 bases at J, leaving 10 bases unmatched. The CDR3 loop is CASSSRQGPRETQYF. CDR3 sequence (DNA): TGTGCCAGCAGCTCTCGACAGGGCCCCCGGGAGACCCAGTACTTC.